This TCR beta chain was observed in a study of T cells in Graves' hyperthyroidism and ophthalmopathy. Source material for PBMCs was 9 to 10 ml fresh peripheral blood. Per germline, CDR1 SQVTM and CDR2 ANQGSEA. CDR3 size: 13 residues. The V and J ends lost 1 base and 1 base respectively, with 5 bases between them. Regions amplified from RNA transcripts were the TCR beta CDR3 regions. The HTBI primer set drove a first-round RT-PCR of the TCR CDR3. TCRdb called the multiplex PCR reads again in MiXCR, with one record for every CDR3 protein. The sample records hundreds of thousands of distinct CDR3 sequences, less than 25% being singletons. Study findings and constraints: Ophthalmopathy was predicted by the model a median of roughly 6.6 months ahead of onset.

Concerning this clonotype itself: Its antigen is undetermined.

The V gene is TRBV29-1, the J gene TRBJ1-5; D call uncertain. Specimen: blood. The sequence was obtained from a man in his thirties or forties with Graves' ophthalmopathy. CDR3 sequence: CSVEGDSNQPQHF. As DNA, the CDR3 is TGCAGCGTTGAAGGTGACAGCAATCAGCCCCAGCATTTT. Using reference TRBV29-1 and TRBJ1-5 for the parts outside the CDR3, the full variable domain is SAVISQKPSRDICQRGTSLTIQCQVDSQVTMMFWYRQQPGQSLTLIATANQGSEATYESGFVIDKFPISRPNLTFSTLTVSNMSPEDSSIYLCSVEGDSNQPQHFGDGTRLSIL.